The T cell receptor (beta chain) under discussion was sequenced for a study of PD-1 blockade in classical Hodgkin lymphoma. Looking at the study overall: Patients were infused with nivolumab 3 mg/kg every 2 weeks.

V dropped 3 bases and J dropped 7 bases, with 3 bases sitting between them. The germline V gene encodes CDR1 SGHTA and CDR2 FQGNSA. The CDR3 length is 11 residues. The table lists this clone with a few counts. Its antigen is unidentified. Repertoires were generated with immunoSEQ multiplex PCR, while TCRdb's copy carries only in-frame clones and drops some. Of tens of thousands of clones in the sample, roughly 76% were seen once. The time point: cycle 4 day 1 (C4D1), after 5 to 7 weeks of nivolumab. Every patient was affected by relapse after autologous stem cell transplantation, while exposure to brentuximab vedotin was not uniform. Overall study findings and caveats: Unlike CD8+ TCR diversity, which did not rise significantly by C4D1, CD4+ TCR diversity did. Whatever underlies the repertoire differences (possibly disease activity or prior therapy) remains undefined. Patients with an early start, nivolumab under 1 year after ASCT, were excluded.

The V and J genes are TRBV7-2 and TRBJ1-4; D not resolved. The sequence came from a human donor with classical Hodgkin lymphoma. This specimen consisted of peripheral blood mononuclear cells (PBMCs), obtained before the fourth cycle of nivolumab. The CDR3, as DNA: TGTGCCAGCAGCTTCAGTGAAAAACTGTTTTTT. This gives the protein CASSFSEKLFF.